This T cell receptor (beta chain) was recovered during a study of cytomegalovirus exposure and HLA in healthy donors (dated by TCRdb to 2016 to 2017). Regarding the study in general: An earlier analysis of some 620 of the donors reported approximately 280 Gb of sequence data and 117 million unique TCR beta sequences obtained from around 190 million T cells. The number of donors typed differed by locus, with 629-630 for A, B, C, DRB1 and DQB1, around 500 for DQA1, about 610 for DPA1, and over 400 for DPB1. In an earlier analysis of 550 to 700 of the donors, high-throughput TCR beta sequencing was used to judge whether each TCR beta V gene segment behaved as functional or pseudogenic. Along with the approximately 700-subject first cohort, a separate validation cohort of over a hundred different subjects was used. The study combined high-throughput TCR immunosequencing, statistical association of individual TCRs with disease status, and machine learning to predict cytomegalovirus infection status. A later genetic analysis used genome-wide SNP genotypes for about 65% of the 666 donors, treating that subset as a discovery cohort. The study profiled the T cell repertoires of 666 subjects by immunosequencing and related them to cytomegalovirus serostatus. Donor age, sex, ethnicity and CMV serostatus were compiled alongside the repertoire data. An early release that covered about 640 HLA-typed donors contained about 300 gigabases of sequencing data and 85 million to 100 million unique TCR sequences. Rather than drawing on any new phenotypic data, the later analysis identified candidate immune exposures from TCR beta sequences and the way those sequences occurred across donors. Among almost 400 genotyped donors of the cohort, an average of approximately 230,000 unique TCR beta nucleotide sequences were sequenced per donor, around 18% of them non-productive. Roughly 5 DR-DQ haplotypes were handled as single units for association and clustering because linkage in the cohort was strong. All discovery cohort repertoires had been generated using a single sequencing platform. Among the roughly 390 genotyped donors, 75% to 90% belonged to the genetic ancestry cluster associated with self-reported Caucasian donors. The study aimed to test whether cataloging public T cell receptors could reveal signatures of past pathogen exposure. Class I and class II HLA loci were covered by the typing at four-digit resolution. A later analysis re-examined previously published TCR beta repertoires from just over 650 donors and added high-resolution HLA genotyping to investigate patterns of TCR occurrence. The study at large found these results: A later analysis found that most CMV-associated TCR beta chains appeared HLA-restricted, with HLA associations seemingly driven largely by CMV exposure. This cohort had only TCR beta chains sequenced, and the lack of alpha or paired-chain data limited which features could be detected. Most TCR sequences were observed very rarely across donors, whereas some public TCRs were present in many individuals. The study gave a list of some 150 TCR beta chains associated with cytomegalovirus. Strong co-occurrence of HLA alleles, especially DR and DQ, made assigning TCR associations to individual alleles difficult. A later analysis reported that several top co-occurrence clusters appeared linked to parvovirus B19, influenza, CMV and Epstein-Barr virus. The classifier was reported to diagnose cytomegalovirus status with high specificity and sensitivity in both the original cohort and the validation cohort. Because HLA typing was missing for some donors at each locus, association tests included only the typed subset. Specific HLA alleles were associated with 18,000 or so TCR beta sequences at a false discovery rate of 0.05 in a later analysis. Because counts were too low, roughly 16 rarely observed V segments, including chromosome 9 orphons, were excluded from the earlier analysis of roughly 580 of the donors. Linkage disequilibrium might explain the correlated functional status among segregating V segments, but an unknown experimental factor could not be ruled out. A further reported finding was that TCR beta sequences accurately predicted the HLA-A and HLA-B alleles for most subjects in the first cohort. The only immune exposure information available for the cohort was CMV serostatus. A later genetic analysis reported fewer N-insertions in productive TCRs among donors in an Asian-associated ancestry cluster than the roughly 690-donor mean. The presence/absence analyses assumed that sequencing depth was roughly uniform across donors, and that assumption may not be true. Broadly in line with IMGT annotations, most TCR beta V segments showed up in productive rearrangements about 87% or about 30% of the time in an earlier analysis of some 590 of the donors. In vitro tests confirmed that a few of the cytomegalovirus-associated TCR beta chains recognize cytomegalovirus antigens. In a later analysis, HLA-associated TCR beta chains were found to be more clonally expanded and to have lower generation probabilities than equally common non-associated chains. A cluster of highly shared sequence variants was judged likely to represent a technical artifact of the sequencing pipeline. An association between a missense DCLRE1C variant and V-gene and J-gene trimming of TCR beta chains was found in a later genetic analysis and replicated in an independent cohort. The 87-base-pair reads could not distinguish some IMGT-functional V segments, including TRBV6-2 and TRBV6-3, so those segments were excluded. The authors suggested that the approach could potentially be extended to other disease states and immunological phenotypes. In a later analysis, the rate of TCR association differed among HLA loci, with DRB1 alleles having the most associated TCRs and HLA-C alleles having the fewest.

Library prep was done by the immunoSEQ multiplex PCR assay. The multiplex PCR relied on a mix of 60 forward primers for TCR Vbeta segments and 13 reverse primers for TCR Jbeta segments. Amplification of the CDR3 region of rearranged TCR beta genes was performed with a multiplex PCR assay on genomic DNA. On the Illumina HiSeq System, the amplified TCR beta libraries were sequenced as 87-base-pair reads. Regarding the original processing steps: Across the 700 or so repertoires, a later analysis counted around 80 million unique TCR beta chains, around 11 million of which were shared by at least two donors. A nearest-neighbor algorithm error-corrected the raw reads and collapsed the reads into unique sequences, merging closely related sequences to remove PCR and sequencing errors. V, D and J gene segments were assigned by aligning CDR3 sequences to IMGT reference sequences. For a sequence to be retained, a match of at least six nucleotides to both a V gene segment and a J gene segment was required. A rearrangement counted as productive if the CDR3 had no stop codons and remained in frame with V and J, and every other rearrangement counted as non-productive. Following IMGT convention, CDR3 was defined as the stretch from the second conserved V-encoded cysteine to the conserved J-encoded phenylalanine. The earlier analysis of about 620 of the donors excluded sequences that lacked an unambiguous match to a single V gene segment. In an earlier analysis of a few hundred of the donors, a V segment was called functional when productive rearrangements were above 56.7%, and segregating when the standard deviation between donors exceeded 5%. A statistical classification framework was built for diagnosing cytomegalovirus status from the catalog of TCR beta chain sequences. In a later analysis, TCR nucleotide sequences were compared against IMGT/GENE-DB human TR gene sequences so that V and J genes could be assigned. In a later analysis, CDR3 sequences and most-parsimonious VDJ recombination scenarios were assigned using the TCRdist pipeline. A later analysis defined each TCR beta chain by its CDR3 amino acid sequence plus V-gene family, and excluded reads lacking a unique V-gene family. As a way to deal with suspected cross-contamination and a sequencing artifact, a later analysis dropped more than 500 nucleotide sequences that were highly shared and had low generation probability. In a later analysis, a clonal expansion index was calculated for each public chain from normalized within-repertoire ranks of inferred template counts. A later analysis computed generation probabilities with a VDJ recombination model fitted to out-of-frame rearrangements, and checked the results against IGoR. In a later analysis, TCR-TCR, TCR-HLA and TCR-CMV co-occurrence was scored with hypergeometric tests, and a repertoire-size bias correction was applied to TCR pairs. In a later analysis, false discovery rates were estimated by permuting HLA or CMV assignments 20 times. In a later analysis, co-occurring TCRs were grouped using DBSCAN, with TCRdist sequence similarity added in when clustering inside HLA-allele-positive subsets. For co-occurrence clustering, repertoires with fewer than 30,000 or more than 120,000 public chains were excluded, along with four or five repertoires with anomalous nucleotide sharing. Entries here come from immuneACCESS through TCRdb and include only in-frame sequences with V and J called. Some clones fail to appear in such tables; in the studies checked, an unresolved V gene covers under half of the shortfall, and the cause of the remainder is unknown. That table supplies the V and J calls and clone size; D and trimming were determined from the DNA. Within this sample are some 87,000 clones, with around two thirds of them counted one time only. The top ten constitute about 5% of the sample.

The cohort comprised some 680 healthy bone marrow donors. At the time of sampling, every cohort member was nominally healthy, though immune exposures that went unrecorded were likely present. The donor tested CMV seropositive, placing the donor among the 310 or so seropositive members of the cohort. Every donor gave a peripheral blood sample, and the peripheral blood mononuclear cells from that sample were used for TCR beta sequencing. Genomic DNA extraction from the blood cell samples was performed with the Qiagen DNeasy Blood Extraction Kit. This clone was seen just once. Its binding antigen is unknown. No much larger clone is present one base from it, and per-base qualities are unavailable. CDR1 and CDR2 are read off the germline V gene as MRHNA and SNTAGT. V is cut back by 6 bases and J by 5 bases, with 13 bases in the junction unmatched. The CDR3 runs 15 residues from the cysteine to the phenylalanine. The kept DNA is CDR3 alone, 45 bases in frame from the first base.

The V gene is TRBV6-4 and the J gene is TRBJ2-7; TRBD2 aligns with 7 central bases. The source is a woman in her twenties or thirties in good health and CMV-seropositive. Sequencing used PBMCs. CDR3 loop: CASSAAGRTVNEQYF. The sequenced DNA is TGTGCCAGCAGCGCAGCGGGGCGAACAGTCAACGAGCAGTACTTC.